Listed here is a single T cell receptor (beta chain). Its antigen is undetermined. 60 Vbeta and 13 Jbeta primers were used in PCR. Assay used: immunoSEQ multiplex PCR; TCRdb lists only in-frame clones, some missing. The data show over 150,000 clones, roughly 75% seen once. The germline gives CDR1 SGHRS, CDR2 YFSETQ. Trimming pared 4 bases from V and 6 bases from J, leaving 16 bases between. This CDR3 region has 14 residues. The data were taken from a study of cytomegalovirus exposure and HLA in healthy donors. Findings and limits, study-wide: Presence/absence comparisons presumed near-even sequencing depth among donors.

The sample was PBMCs. This clonotype was sampled from a male donor in good health and CMV-seronegative. V and J are TRBV5-1 and TRBJ1-1, with D perhaps matching TRBD1 (5 bases). CDR3 protein: CASSPKAVGPEAFF. DNA for the CDR3: TGCGCCAGCAGCCCTAAGGCAGTGGGGCCTGAAGCTTTCTTT.